This entry features one T cell receptor (beta chain) sequence. This sample was included in a study of blood T cells in healthy people across ages. CDR1 is LNHDA, CDR2 SQIVND, per germline (reference sequence). This CDR3 contains 15 residues. Between the trimmed V and J ends, which lost 5 bases and 7 bases, there was a span of 21 bases. PCR was performed a second time for about 7 to 11 cycles using a sample-barcoded 5' primer and a J-beta primer mix. TCRdb re-derived calls from the 5' RACE reads in MiXCR, one entry per CDR3 protein. The sample includes some 930,000 distinct CDR3 sequences, under 35% seen only once; the top ten take roughly 10%. The same sample was also studied in work on T cells of mothers and their children.

The chain links TRBV19 to TRBJ2-7; D is unclear. The sequence was obtained from a woman in her forties in good health. Sequencing was carried out using blood. CDR3 DNA sequence: TGTGCCAGTAGTCCACGGGCCTCACCCTACAATGAGCAGTACTTC. Its protein is CASSPRASPYNEQYF.